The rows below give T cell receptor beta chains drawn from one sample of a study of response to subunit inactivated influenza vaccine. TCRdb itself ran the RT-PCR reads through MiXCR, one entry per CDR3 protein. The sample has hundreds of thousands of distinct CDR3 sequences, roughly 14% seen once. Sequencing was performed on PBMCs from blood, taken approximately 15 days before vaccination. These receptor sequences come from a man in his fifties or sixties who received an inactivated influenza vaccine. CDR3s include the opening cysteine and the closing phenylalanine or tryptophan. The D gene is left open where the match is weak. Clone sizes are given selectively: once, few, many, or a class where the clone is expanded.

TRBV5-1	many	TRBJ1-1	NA	CASSLGWGTEAFF	TGCGCCAGCAGCTTGGGTTGGGGCACTGAAGCTTTCTTT
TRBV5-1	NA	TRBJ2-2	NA	CASSPAWQNTGELFF	TGCGCCAGCAGCCCGGCGTGGCAGAACACCGGGGAGCTGTTTTTT
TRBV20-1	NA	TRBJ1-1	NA	CSARDSTLNTEAFF	TGCAGTGCTAGAGATTCTACACTGAACACTGAAGCTTTCTTT
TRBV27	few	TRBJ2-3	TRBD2	CASSPLVAGSTDTQYF	TGTGCCAGCAGTCCCCTTGTAGCGGGGAGCACAGATACGCAGTATTTT
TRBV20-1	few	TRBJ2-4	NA	CSARAIQGEHF	TGCAGTGCTAGAGCTATACAAGGTGAACACTTC
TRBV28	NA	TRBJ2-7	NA	CASSFSGSAGYEQYF	TGTGCCAGCAGTTTCTCCGGGTCAGCAGGTTACGAGCAGTACTTC
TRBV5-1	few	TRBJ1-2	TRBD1	CASQPYMAGGDGYTF	TGCGCCAGCCAACCCTATATGGCAGGGGGCGATGGCTACACCTTC
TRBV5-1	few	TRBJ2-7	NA	CASSLTGDTTYEQYF	TGCGCCAGCAGTCTGACCGGGGACACCACCTACGAGCAGTACTTC
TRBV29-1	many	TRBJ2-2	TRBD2	CSVSGTSGRGTGELFF	TGCAGCGTGTCCGGGACTAGCGGGAGAGGGACCGGGGAGCTGTTTTTT
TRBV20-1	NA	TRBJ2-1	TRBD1	CSARRDRGANEQFF	TGCAGTGCTAGACGGGACAGGGGTGCAAATGAGCAGTTCTTC
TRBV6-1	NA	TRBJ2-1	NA	CASNLAGTPRDEQFF	TGTGCCAGCAACCTGGCCGGGACCCCTAGGGATGAGCAGTTCTTC
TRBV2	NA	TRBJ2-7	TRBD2	CASKPLGLAGVYEQYF	TGTGCCAGCAAACCACTAGGACTAGCGGGGGTCTACGAGCAGTACTTC
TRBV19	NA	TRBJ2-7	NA	CASLQGVYEQYF	TGTGCCAGCCTACAGGGTGTCTACGAGCAGTACTTC
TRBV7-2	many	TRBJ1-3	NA	CASSLVGTSGGWSAIYF	TGTGCCAGCAGCTTAGTGGGGACATCGGGCGGGTGGAGCGCCATATATTTT
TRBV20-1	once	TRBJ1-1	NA	CSASLTIEAFF	TGCAGTGCTAGCCTCACGATCGAAGCTTTCTTT
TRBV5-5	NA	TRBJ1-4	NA	CASSWGAATTNEKLFF	TGTGCCAGCAGCTGGGGGGCAGCTACAACTAATGAAAAACTGTTTTTT
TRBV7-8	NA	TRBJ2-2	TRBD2	CASSLWERGPPNRGELFF	TGTGCCAGCAGCTTATGGGAGCGGGGGCCCCCGAACAGGGGGGAGCTGTTTTTT